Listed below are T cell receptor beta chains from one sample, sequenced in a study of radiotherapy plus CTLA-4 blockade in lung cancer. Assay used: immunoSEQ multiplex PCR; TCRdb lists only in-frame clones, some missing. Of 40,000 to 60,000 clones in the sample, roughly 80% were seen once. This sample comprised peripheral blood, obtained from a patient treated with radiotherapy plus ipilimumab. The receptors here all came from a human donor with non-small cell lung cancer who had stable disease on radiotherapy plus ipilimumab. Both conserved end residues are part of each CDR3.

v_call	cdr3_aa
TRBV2	CASSPTGASGYTF
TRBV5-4	CASSFRDSPYEQYF
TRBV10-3	CAISPNSGTYNEQFF
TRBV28	CASSLFGTGGSVPGANVLTF
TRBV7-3	CASSLTLRERRYF
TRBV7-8	CASSLGYGRGGYEQYF
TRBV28	CASHRSDRVYQPQHF
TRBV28	CASGGTAYDEQFF
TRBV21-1	CASSKDKRRSAYEQYF
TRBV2	CASSDPSTGTYGYTF
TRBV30	CASRRAGGRTDTQYF
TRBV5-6	CASSLAGGAGGGYRKQYF
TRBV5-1	CASSLVAGPLTYEQYF
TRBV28	CASSLPGGEQFF
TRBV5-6	CASSLSVSEAFF
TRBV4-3	CASSQLRAGEEQFF
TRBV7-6	CASSPWTDSYEQYF
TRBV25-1	CASSELGSYEQYF
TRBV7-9	CASSSPVGPGVYEQYF
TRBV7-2	CASSLGGRAYTF
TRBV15	CATSLGGGRAFQETQYF
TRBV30	CAWKGRGISGYTF
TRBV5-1	CASSLAPAGGSTDTQYF
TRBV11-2	CASSPLAGGSPDTQYF
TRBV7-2	CASSFPRSGRSSYEQYF
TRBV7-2	CASGKQAYEQYF
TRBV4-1	CASSQEFGDRGGLGYGYTF
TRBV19	CASTRVLNTGELFF